This passage covers 24 T cell receptor beta chains from one sample sequenced in a study of OX40 agonist ivuxolimab in advanced cancers. Sequencing used immunoSEQ multiplex PCR; TCRdb keeps in-frame clones, though not all of them. The data show around 57,000 clones, 80% to 90% seen once. Sample: CD4+ or CD8+ T cells sorted from blood, taken in a trial of the OX40 agonist ivuxolimab. Receptors originate from an adult with an advanced solid tumor such as melanoma, head and neck, liver or kidney cancer.

A few counts support this clone. The CDR3 region is CASSLRDRGNTEAFF. For the CDR3, the DNA is TGTGCCAGCAGCTTAAGGGACAGGGGAAACACTGAAGCTTTCTTT. The rearrangement uses TRBV7-9 and TRBJ1-1; TRBD1 aligns across 10 bases. In germline, CDR1 is SEHNR, CDR2 FQNEAQ (reference sequence). The length of the CDR3 is 15 residues. After removal of 2 bases from V and 2 bases from J, the junction contained 2 bases not matched to a gene.

This clone was recorded only once. The chain has TRBV5-4 and TRBJ2-2; either TRBD1 or TRBD2 may supply D (6 bases each). Germline CDR1 SGHNT, CDR2 YYREEE (reference sequence). V was shortened by 0 bases and J by 3 bases, with 12 bases between the two germline ends. This CDR3 region has 16 residues. CDR3 protein: CASSLAIGGHTGELFF. The DNA for the CDR3 is TGTGCCAGCAGCTTGGCGATCGGGGGCCACACCGGGGAGCTGTTTTTT.

The V and J genes are TRBV6-5 and TRBJ1-2, with D hard to call. Germline V gene sequence: CDR1 MNHEY, CDR2 SVGAGI. The V end lost 4 bases, the J end lost 4 bases, and 10 bases lay between the germline ends. The CDR3 contains 13 residues. The CDR3 here is CASSSRVGYGYTF. The CDR3 region has the DNA TGTGCCAGCAGTTCCCGCGTAGGCTATGGCTACACCTTC.

This clone turned up a few times. The rearrangement uses TRBV7-8 and TRBJ1-1; D gene uncertain. The CDR3 spans 14 residues. Germline-derived CDR1 and CDR2 are SGHVS and FQNEAQ. V shed 2 bases and J shed 1 base, with 8 bases lying between them. Here the CDR3 DNA reads TGTGCCAGCAGCTTAAGGCAAAGGAACACTGAAGCTTTCTTT. Amino acids: CASSLRQRNTEAFF.

V is TRBV5-1 and J is TRBJ1-2; D perhaps matches TRBD1 (5 bases). This CDR3 has 14 residues. Trimming stripped 2 bases from V and 4 bases from J, with 12 bases between. The V gene's germline CDR1 is SGHRS and CDR2 YFSETQ. The CDR3 loop is CASSFDGTSYGYTF. The CDR3 DNA is TGCGCCAGCAGCTTCGATGGGACTTCCTATGGCTACACCTTC. The full variable domain, with the rest looked up from reference TRBV5-1 and TRBJ1-2, is KAGVTQTPRYLIKTRGQQVTLSCSPISGHRSVSWYQQTPGQGLQFLFEYFSETQRNKGNFPGRFSGRQFSNSRSEMNVSTLELGDSALYLCASSFDGTSYGYTFGSGTRLTVV.

This chain uses TRBV7-9 with TRBJ2-2; D gene unclear. Germline CDR1 and CDR2: SEHNR and FQNEAQ (reference sequence). The V end was cut by 5 bases, the J end by 3 bases, with 4 bases between. The CDR3 spans 12 residues. Here the CDR3 reads CASSGYTGELFF. CDR3 nucleotide sequence: TGTGCCAGCAGCGGGTACACCGGGGAGCTGTTTTTT.

This clone was seen a single time. V usage is TRBV18 and J usage is TRBJ2-5, with 7 bases aligning to TRBD1. V was pared by 3 bases and J by 1 base, with 8 bases of the junction left unmatched. CDR1 and CDR2 (germline): KGHSH, LQKENI. This CDR3 contains 16 residues. The CDR3 sequence is CASSPIRDSLQETQYF. DNA of the CDR3: TGTGCCAGCTCACCGATCCGGGACAGTCTCCAAGAGACCCAGTACTTC.

The CDR3 protein is CASSGDRGNEQFF. The CDR3 DNA follows: TGTGCCAGCAGTGGGGACAGGGGTAATGAGCAGTTCTTC. The chain joins TRBV2 to TRBJ2-1, with 10 bases fitting TRBD1. The CDR3 is 13 residues long. V dropped 4 bases and J dropped 7; count of bases not matched to a gene: 1. Germline CDR1 and CDR2: SNHLY and FYNNEI.

This clone turned up a few times. The rearrangement joins TRBV7-3 to TRBJ2-2; 10 bases line up with TRBD2. This CDR3 has 17 amino acids. V gave up 5 bases and J gave up 7 bases; unmatched junction bases: 13. Germline CDR1 is SGHTA and CDR2 is FQGTGA. The CDR3 here is CASSPTGLARSVGELFF. CDR3 nucleotide sequence: TGTGCCAGCAGCCCCACGGGACTAGCGAGGTCTGTCGGGGAGCTGTTTTTT.

This sequence joins TRBV10-3 and TRBJ2-1; TRBD1 matches 11 bases. V lost 7 bases and J lost 5; bases outside the gene matches: 4. The CDR3 length is 14 residues. Germline V gene data show CDR1 as ENHRY and CDR2 as SYGVKD. The CDR3 region is CAIKGTGGNNEQFF. DNA of the CDR3: TGTGCCATCAAAGGGACAGGGGGAAACAATGAGCAGTTCTTC.

The chain carries TRBV6-1 and TRBJ2-6, with D tentatively TRBD1 (5 bases). V gave up 1 base and J gave up 0 bases, with 13 bases separating them. Germline V gene data show CDR1 as MNHNS and CDR2 as SASEGT. The CDR3 sequence is 18 residues long. The CDR3 DNA reads as TGTGCCAGCAGTGAAGAGGGCAGGACAAGCTCTGGGGCCAACGTCCTGACTTTC. This encodes CASSEEGRTSSGANVLTF.

The chain combines TRBV25-1 with TRBJ1-6; D is unclear. The CDR3 is 12 residues long. Germline V lookup: CDR1 MGHDK, CDR2 SYGVNS. The CDR3 here is CALGLGNSPLHF. CDR3 sequence (DNA): TGTGCACTGGGTCTTGGGAATTCACCCCTCCACTTT. Based on the CDR3 plus reference TRBV25-1 and TRBJ1-6, the full variable domain is EADIYQTPRYLVIGTGKKITLECSQTMGHDKMYWYQQDPGMELHLIHYSYGVNSTEKGDLSSESTVSRIRTEHFPLTLESARPSHTSQYLCALGLGNSPLHFGNGTRLTVT.

V and J are TRBV2 and TRBJ2-1, with TRBD2 identical over 11 bases. Germline CDR1 reads SNHLY; CDR2 reads FYNNEI. The trim removed 4 bases at V and 4 bases at J, leaving 6 bases unmatched. The CDR3 totals 16 residues. DNA of the CDR3: TGTGCCAGCAGTGGTAGCGGGGGGGGACCATACAATGAGCAGTTCTTC. Translation gives CASSGSGGGPYNEQFF.

The CDR3 DNA is TGTGCCAGCAGCTTGGCCGTGGGAGGCTACACCTTC. Its translation is CASSLAVGGYTF. The gene calls are TRBV5-4 and TRBJ1-2, with unresolved D. CDR3 length equals 12 residues. CDR1 and CDR2 (germline): SGHNT, YYREEE (reference sequence). Trimming cost V 0 bases and J 8 bases, with 8 bases left between them.

This rearrangement joins TRBV5-1 to TRBJ2-2; D possibly corresponds to TRBD2 (6 bases). The CDR3 sequence is 16 residues long. Germline lookup yields CDR1 SGHRS and CDR2 YFSETQ. Trimming shortened V by 0 bases and J by 2 bases, and 11 bases separated the two germline ends. CDR3 sequence (DNA): TGCGCCAGCAGCTTGGGGGACTTGACAAACACCGGGGAGCTGTTTTTT. Translated: CASSLGDLTNTGELFF.

This clone appeared a few times. This sequence joins TRBV19 and TRBJ2-3; no reliable D call. Germline CDR1 LNHDA, CDR2 SQIVND (reference sequence). The V end was cut by 5 bases, the J end by 2 bases, with 8 bases between. The CDR3 sequence is 13 residues long. CDR3: CASSWTVTDTQYF. In nucleotides, the CDR3 is TGTGCCAGTAGTTGGACGGTCACAGATACGCAGTATTTT.

The chain carries TRBV5-8 and TRBJ2-7; D remains ambiguous. V was cut by 0 bases and J by 2 bases, with 6 bases left in between. There are 13 residues in the CDR3. The germline CDR1 and CDR2 sequences are SGHTS and YDEGEE. The CDR3: CASSLGWTYEQYF. The CDR3 DNA reads TGTGCCAGCAGCTTGGGGTGGACCTACGAGCAGTACTTC.

The chain has TRBV10-3 and TRBJ2-7, with D maybe TRBD2 (5 bases). The CDR3 is 13 residues long. V was trimmed by 6 bases and J by 4 bases, leaving 13 bases between them. Germline lookup yields CDR1 ENHRY and CDR2 SYGVKD. CDR3 sequence (DNA): TGTGCCATCAGCGCGGGTTCCCCATACGAGCAGTACTTC. Translating it yields CAISAGSPYEQYF.

V gene TRBV6-5 combines with J gene TRBJ2-1; D is perhaps TRBD1 or TRBD2 (6 bases each). Germline CDR1 and CDR2: MNHEY and SVGAGI. V dropped 5 bases and J dropped 5 bases, with 16 bases sitting between them. This CDR3 has 15 amino acids. The CDR3 loop is CASSLDRGGNNEQFF. CDR3 bases: TGTGCCAGCAGTCTGGACAGAGGGGGGAACAATGAGCAGTTCTTC.

V and J are TRBV7-8 and TRBJ1-5; no clear D. There are 15 residues in the CDR3. The V end lost 3 bases, the J end lost 3 bases, and 12 bases lay between the germline ends. Germline assignment: CDR1 SGHVS and CDR2 FQNEAQ. The chain's CDR3 is CASSLREQFNQPQHF. In DNA form, the CDR3 reads TGTGCCAGCAGCTTGAGAGAACAGTTCAATCAGCCCCAGCATTTT.

The gene calls are TRBV7-8 and TRBJ1-1; D gene ambiguous. CDR3 size: 13 residues. Germline CDR1 and CDR2: SGHVS and FQNEAQ. The germline V and J ends were trimmed by 5 bases and 4 bases, with 11 bases remaining between them. CDR3 nucleotide sequence: TGTGCCAGCAGCCGGTCCCGAGGCACTGAAGCTTTCTTT. It encodes CASSRSRGTEAFF.

The CDR3 loop reads CASDRTGYTEAFF. CDR3 nucleotide sequence: TGTGCCAGCGACAGGACAGGGTACACTGAAGCTTTCTTT. J is TRBJ1-1 and V is TRBV6-4; 8 nucleotides match TRBD1. The CDR3 extends over 13 amino acids. The V segment lost 8 bases and the J segment 3 bases; nucleotides outside the gene matches: 5. CDR1 is MRHNA, CDR2 SNTAGT, per germline.

The chain recombines TRBV7-9 with TRBJ2-7, with D tentatively TRBD1 (7 bases). This CDR3 has 14 residues. V lost 1 base and J lost 4, with 11 bases in between. CDR1 is SEHNR, CDR2 FQNEAQ, per germline (reference sequence). The CDR3 bases are TGTGCCAGCAGCTTAGGCGGGACAGCGTACGAGCAGTACTTC. Translated: CASSLGGTAYEQYF.

The CDR3 DNA follows: TGTGCCAGCAGTGAAACATCGGGGGTTCGGTCACAGTTCTTC. This encodes CASSETSGVRSQFF. The chain carries TRBV6-1 and TRBJ2-1, with TRBD2 as a possible D gene (6 bases). This CDR3 has 14 residues. From germline, CDR1 is MNHNS and CDR2 SASEGT. Deletions cut 2 bases from V and 13 bases from J, with 18 bases between.